The sequence of this TCR beta chain was determined in a study of blood T cell repertoires in COVID-19. Method: immunoSEQ multiplex PCR; TCRdb's copy keeps in-frame clones and lacks some. The sample consists of a few hundred thousand clones, roughly four fifths of them appearing once. This clone was seen just once. The CDR3 totals 12 residues. CDR1 is MDHEN and CDR2 is SYDVKM in the germline V gene. The germline V and J ends were trimmed by 3 bases and 11 bases, with 13 bases remaining between them. The sample consisted of PBMCs or T cells enriched from blood (not recorded which). The sequence was obtained from a woman in her forties with acute COVID-19. The chain has TRBV28 and TRBJ1-1; TRBD1 is a possible D gene (5 bases). The CDR3 loop reads CASSLAGVGAFF. Written as DNA, the CDR3 is TGTGCCAGCAGTTTGGCGGGGGTCGGGGCTTTCTTT.